The 5 T cell receptor beta chains below come from one sample, sequenced in a study of blood T cell repertoires in COVID-19. Method: immunoSEQ multiplex PCR; TCRdb's copy keeps in-frame clones and lacks some. This sample has about 320,000 clones; around 90% occur once, and the top ten carry approximately 5%. The material sequenced was PBMCs or T cells enriched from blood (not recorded which). These receptors were collected from a man aged 60 to 75 who had recovered from COVID-19.

This chain connects TRBV11-2 to TRBJ2-1; TRBD1 agrees at 7 bases. The germline V gene encodes CDR1 SGHAT and CDR2 FQNNGV. The CDR3 spans 14 residues. After removal of 5 bases from V and 5 bases from J, the junction contained 6 bases not matched to a gene. CDR3 coding DNA: TGTGCCAGCAGCGTCAACAGGGGTAACAATGAGCAGTTCTTC. As protein: CASSVNRGNNEQFF.

The chain has TRBV5-1 and TRBJ2-7; D perhaps matches TRBD1 (6 bases). CDR3 length: 14 residues. V gave up 0 bases and J gave up 7 bases, with 14 bases separating them. CDR1 SGHRS and CDR2 YFSETQ come from the germline V gene. CDR3: CASSLVGRGTEQYF. CDR3 nucleotides: TGCGCCAGCAGCTTGGTGGGAAGGGGGACGGAGCAGTACTTC.

The DNA for the CDR3 is TGTGCCAGCAGTTTCGCGGGCCAGGAGACCCAGTACTTC. Its translation is CASSFAGQETQYF. The V call is TRBV12-3 or TRBV12-4, the J call TRBJ2-5, with D possibly TRBD2 on 5 matching bases. The CDR3 runs 13 residues. Trimming left V 3 bases short and J 5 bases short, with 10 bases between.

The genes are TRBV6-5 and TRBJ2-1, with 9 positions matching TRBD2. The CDR3 sequence is 16 residues long. Germline CDR1 MNHEY, CDR2 SVGAGI. Trimming took 0 bases from V and 7 from J; bases not matched to a gene: 7. The CDR3: CASSYSMALAGNEQFF. CDR3 DNA: TGTGCCAGCAGTTACTCGATGGCCCTAGCGGGGAATGAGCAGTTCTTC.

This chain links TRBV9 with TRBJ1-4; the D gene is possibly TRBD1 (6 bases). The ends were cut back, 2 bases at V and 8 bases at J, with 16 bases in the middle. This CDR3 has 15 amino acids. Germline-derived CDR1 and CDR2 are SGDLS and YYNGEE. The CDR3 protein is CASSVEAGVGEKLFF. In DNA, the CDR3 is TGTGCCAGCAGCGTTGAGGCAGGGGTTGGGGAAAAACTGTTTTTT.